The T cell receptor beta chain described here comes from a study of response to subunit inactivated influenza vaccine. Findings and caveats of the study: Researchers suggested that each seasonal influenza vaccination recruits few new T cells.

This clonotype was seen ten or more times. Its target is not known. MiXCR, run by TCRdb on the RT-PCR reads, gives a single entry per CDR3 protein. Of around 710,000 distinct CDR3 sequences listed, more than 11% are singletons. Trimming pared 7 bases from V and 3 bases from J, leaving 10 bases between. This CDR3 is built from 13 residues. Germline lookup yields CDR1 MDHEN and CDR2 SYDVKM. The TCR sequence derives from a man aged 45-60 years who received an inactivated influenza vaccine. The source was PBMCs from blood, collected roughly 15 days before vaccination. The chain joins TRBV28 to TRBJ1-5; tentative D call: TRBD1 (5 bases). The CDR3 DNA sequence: TGTGCCAGCAAGGTGGGGCTCAATCAGCCCCAGCATTTT. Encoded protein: CASKVGLNQPQHF.